The rows below give T cell receptor beta chains drawn from one sample of a study of cytomegalovirus exposure and HLA in healthy donors. Some clones are missing from TCRdb's copy, which holds only in-frame ones; the method was immunoSEQ multiplex PCR. The sample lists approximately 140,000 clones, about 60% occurring once. Sequencing was performed on PBMCs. Source of these receptors: a woman aged 55-75 years in good health and CMV-seropositive. CDR3s include the opening cysteine and the closing phenylalanine or tryptophan. Each record gives: J gene, V gene, clone size, D gene, CDR3 DNA, CDR3 protein. D genes are given only for firm matches. The size entry is marked missing in some rows and otherwise reads once, few, many or a size class.

>TRBJ2-1|TRBV28|once|-
TGTGCCAGCAGCCCTCCGGTCAATTACAATGAGCAGTTCTTC
CASSPPVNYNEQFF
>TRBJ2-1|TRBV9|few|TRBD2
TGTGCCAGCAGCGCAGGGGGGACTAGCGGGAGTAATGAGCAGTTCTTC
CASSAGGTSGSNEQFF
>TRBJ1-4|TRBV28|few|TRBD1
TGTGCCAGCAGTTTATCCGGGACAGGACGGGAAAAACTGTTTTTT
CASSLSGTGREKLFF
>TRBJ2-6|TRBV28|-|-
TGTGCCAGCGCAAGGGGTGCTGGGGCCAACGTCCTGACTTTT
CASARGAGANVLTF
>TRBJ1-4|TRBV6-1|-|-
TGTGCCAGCAGTGACTGTCCAAGTCTCCTAGTCGACAATGAAAAACTGTTTTTT
CASSDCPSLLVDNEKLFF
>TRBJ2-1|TRBV11-3|few|TRBD1
TGTGCCAGCGGACAGGGGTACAATGAGCAGTTCTTC
CASGQGYNEQFF
>TRBJ2-5|TRBV14|-|-
TGTGCCAGCAGCCAAGATCGGAGGGAAATCCAGTACTTC
CASSQDRREIQYF
>TRBJ2-3|TRBV5-1|once|TRBD1
TGCGCCAGCAGCTTGGGACAGGGCCTCCCCGGGGATACGCAGTATTTT
CASSLGQGLPGDTQYF
>TRBJ2-2|TRBV23-1|-|-
TGCGCCAGCAGTCATTCCCCCCTCGGGACATACCACACCGGGGAGCTGTTTTTT
CASSHSPLGTYHTGELFF
>TRBJ2-1|TRBV27|-|-
TGTGCCAGCAGTTTGAGCGGGTCCCTCTCCTACAATGAGCAGTTCTTC
CASSLSGSLSYNEQFF
>TRBJ2-5|TRBV9|-|-
TGTGCCAGCAGCGTTTCCGGGACTGTCCAAGAGACCCAGTACTTC
CASSVSGTVQETQYF
>TRBJ2-5|TRBV9|-|TRBD2
TGTGCCAGCAGCGTTGGAGCGGGAGTAAAGGAGACCCAGTACTTC
CASSVGAGVKETQYF
>TRBJ2-3|TRBV5-1|few|TRBD2
TGCGCCAGCAGCTTGGCCCCCTCTAGCGGGAGGTCCCAAGATACGCAGTATTTT
CASSLAPSSGRSQDTQYF
>TRBJ2-7|TRBV19|few|TRBD1
TGTGCCAGCAGTAGGGACAGGGCTTCCGAGCAGTACTTC
CASSRDRASEQYF
>TRBJ2-7|TRBV7-2|-|TRBD1
TGTGCCAGCAGCGAGGGACAGGCCTCCTACGAGCAGTACTTC
CASSEGQASYEQYF